Presented here are 5 T cell receptor beta chains from one specimen sequenced in a study of multiple sclerosis patients with progressive multifocal leukoencephalopathy (dated by TCRdb to between 2019 and 2020). The library was produced with the immunoSEQ multiplex PCR assay. TCRdb took this table from immuneACCESS and kept in-frame rearrangements with V and J called. Such tables lack part of the clones; where checked against another copy, unresolved V genes explain under half of the gap, and the rest is unexplained. In this sample the table shows about 30,000 clones, over 85% of which occur a single time. The ten biggest clones cover approximately 1.5% of the sample. This specimen's time point label, interpreted: about six months of natalizumab therapy. The meaning of the sample's treatment or condition label: on natalizumab therapy at sampling. The material sequenced was PBMCs, taken from a patient treated with natalizumab. The receptors originated from a human donor with multiple sclerosis.

The V and J genes are TRBV19 and TRBJ2-1; tentatively, D is TRBD1 or TRBD2 (5 bases each). Germline loops: CDR1 LNHDA, CDR2 SQIVND (reference sequence). The CDR3 consists of 18 residues. Trimming took off 7 bases at V and 7 bases at J, with 29 bases between the two ends. The CDR3 spells CASTPRGLGTPFSNEQFF. The CDR3 DNA is TGTGCCAGTACCCCCCGGGGTTTAGGGACCCCTTTTTCTAATGAGCAGTTCTTC.

This chain joins TRBV18 and TRBJ1-1; 7 bases are shared with TRBD1. Germline CDR1 is KGHSH and CDR2 is LQKENI. V lost 6 bases, J lost 1 base, and 5 bases stayed unmatched. CDR3 length equals 14 residues. Here the CDR3 DNA reads TGTGCCAGCTCGCTAGGACAGGCGAACACTGAAGCTTTCTTT. Translating gives CASSLGQANTEAFF.

The J gene is TRBJ1-3, the V gene TRBV25-1; D is ambiguous. The CDR3 contains 15 residues. Germline V lookup: CDR1 MGHDK, CDR2 SYGVNS. V was trimmed by 6 bases and J by 4 bases, leaving 16 bases between them. The chain's CDR3 is CASREPGKSGNTIYF. The DNA of the CDR3 is TGTGCCAGCAGAGAGCCGGGGAAGAGCGGAAACACCATATATTTT.

The count of this clone is one. This sample includes further DNA sequences coding for the same CDR3. The V call is TRBV7-2, the J call TRBJ2-7; maybe TRBD2 (6 bases). The CDR3 contains 15 residues. The germline V gene encodes CDR1 SGHTA and CDR2 FQGNSA. V was pared by 2 bases and J by 4 bases, with 15 bases between. CDR3 DNA: TGTGCCAGCAGCTTATTCTTAGGGGCGGGGTACGAGCAGTACTTC. Protein product: CASSLFLGAGYEQYF.

This clone was recorded only once. The chain has TRBV9 and TRBJ1-4; no firm D call. Trimming left V 2 bases short and J 4 bases short, with 9 bases between. The CDR3 extends over 14 amino acids. Germline V lookup: CDR1 SGDLS, CDR2 YYNGEE. The CDR3 reads CASSVDLINEKLFF. DNA of the CDR3: TGTGCCAGCAGCGTTGACTTGATTAATGAAAAACTGTTTTTT.